What follows are 21 T cell receptor beta chains derived from one specimen sequenced in a study of human T cells and chemical hapten exposure. Time point reported: healthy volunteer bleed at 6 weeks. Researchers extracted total RNA from unfractionated whole blood. TCRdb reprocessed the RACE reads via MiXCR and lists one record per CDR3 protein. The sample lists fewer than 85,000 distinct CDR3 sequences, around 9.4% occurring once. Sequencing was done on a sample of whole blood. These TCRs come from a female donor in good health. Some clones in this sample may be carry-over from other donors' samples.

Comment on this clonotype: Being one base from a much bigger clone, this may be a read error. The chain uses TRBV7-2 and TRBJ2-5; TRBD1 agrees at 8 bases. The CDR3 has 16 amino acids. Germline V gene sequence: CDR1 SGHTA, CDR2 FQGNSA. V dropped 2 bases and J dropped 4; count of bases not matched to a gene: 9. CDR3 region: CASSLSGGPTVETQYF. CDR3 nucleotides: TGTGCCAGCAGCTTATCAGGGGGCCCTACCGTAGAGACCCAGTACTTC.

This clonotype was detected many times. This chain connects TRBV7-9 to TRBJ1-5; no firm D call. With 1 base removed from V and 5 bases from J, the gap between germline ends came to 9 bases. Germline values: CDR1 SEHNR, CDR2 FQNEAQ (reference sequence). The CDR3 spans 14 residues. The CDR3 spells CASSLGIRDQPQHF. The CDR3 DNA follows: TGTGCCAGCAGCTTAGGAATCCGGGATCAGCCCCAGCATTTT. The variable domain in full, completed from reference TRBV7-9 and TRBJ1-5, reads DTGVSQNPRHKITKRGQNVTFRCDPISEHNRLYWYRQTLGQGPEFLTYFQNEAQLEKSRLLSDRFSAERPKGSFSTLEIQRTEQGDSAMYLCASSLGIRDQPQHFGDGTRLSIL.

This clonotype has at least ten counts. The J gene is TRBJ1-1, the V gene TRBV5-1; D uncertain. Trimming took 4 bases from V and 6 from J, leaving 10 bases between them. The CDR3 runs 12 residues. Germline loops: CDR1 SGHRS, CDR2 YFSETQ. CDR3 in amino acids: CASSVLGAEAFF. CDR3 coding DNA: TGCGCCAGCAGCGTCCTCGGGGCTGAAGCTTTCTTT.

About this clonotype: A much larger clone differs from this one at a single base, so this may be a read error. The V and J genes are TRBV29-1 and TRBJ2-5; TRBD2 is a possible D gene (6 bases). The CDR3 spans 10 residues. CDR1 SQVTM and CDR2 ANQGSEA come from the germline V gene. The CDR3 spells CSAGSENQYF. The CDR3 DNA follows: TGCAGCGCCGGGAGCGAGAACCAGTACTTC.

The gene calls are TRBV5-5 and TRBJ2-6; D remains ambiguous. Germline-derived CDR1 and CDR2 are SGHKS and YYEKEE (reference sequence). The CDR3 sequence is 17 residues long. Trimming left V 0 bases short and J 0 bases short, with 10 bases between. DNA of the CDR3: TGTGCCAGCAGCTTGGACCACCTGAACTCTGGGGCCAACGTCCTGACTTTC. Amino acid sequence: CASSLDHLNSGANVLTF.

At least ten counts were recorded for this clonotype. The V and J genes are TRBV6-2 or TRBV6-3 and TRBJ2-7; D gene unclear. Germline CDR1 MNHEY, CDR2 SVGEGT. The CDR3 contains 13 residues. Deletions cut 2 bases from V and 3 bases from J, with 8 bases between. CDR3 DNA: TGTGCCAGCAGTTACGGCGCCGGCTACGAGCAGTACTTC. Its protein is CASSYGAGYEQYF.

This clonotype was recorded many times. V gene TRBV3-1 combines with J gene TRBJ1-6; tentative D call: TRBD1 (5 bases). CDR1 is LGHDT, CDR2 YNNKEL, per germline (reference sequence). This CDR3 has 17 amino acids. The V gene lost 4 bases and the J gene lost 1 base, with 14 bases spanning the gap. The CDR3 DNA is TGTGCCAGCAGCCTCGATGGGGCCATTTCCTATAATTCACCCCTCCACTTT. Its protein product is CASSLDGAISYNSPLHF.

This clonotype was observed at least ten times. The chain recombines TRBV28 with TRBJ2-6, with 11 bases fitting TRBD1. Germline V gene data show CDR1 as MDHEN and CDR2 as SYDVKM. The CDR3 contains 18 residues. Germline trimming cut 6 bases from V and 1 base from J; bases unmatched to any gene: 8. The CDR3 loop reads CASSSRDRGFSGANVLTF. The CDR3 bases are TGTGCCAGCAGCTCCCGGGACAGGGGGTTTTCTGGGGCCAACGTCCTGACTTTC.

This clonotype was detected many times. The genes are TRBV6-6 and TRBJ2-7, with a weak D call TRBD1 (7 bases). V lost 8 bases and J 4 bases, leaving 18 bases between the germline ends. Germline V gene data show CDR1 as MNHNY and CDR2 as SVGAGI (reference sequence). There are 14 residues in the CDR3. The CDR3 region is CASRPTAGGYEQYF. For the CDR3, the DNA is TGTGCCAGCCGTCCCACGGCAGGGGGGTACGAGCAGTACTTC.

The sample holds many counts of this clonotype. The chain has TRBV12-3 or TRBV12-4 and TRBJ2-7, with TRBD1 as a possible D gene (6 bases). The CDR3 runs to 13 residues. The V end lost 6 bases, the J end lost 2 bases, and 11 bases lay between the germline ends. CDR3 in amino acids: CASSQGGPYEQYF. CDR3 bases: TGTGCCAGCAGCCAAGGGGGACCCTACGAGCAGTACTTC.

This clonotype appeared once. The rearrangement uses TRBV5-1 and TRBJ1-1; 9 nucleotides line up with TRBD1. The CDR3 loop spans 14 amino acids. Germline V gives CDR1 SGHRS, CDR2 YFSETQ. V lost 4 bases and J lost 9; bases outside the gene matches: 10. In DNA form, the CDR3 reads TGCGCCAGCAGCCTACAGGGGGCTTCACCTCAAGCTTTCTTT. It encodes CASSLQGASPQAFF.

The chain recombines TRBV11-2 with TRBJ2-7; TRBD1 might be the D (5 bases). The V end was cut by 1 base, the J end by 2 bases, with 15 bases between. The CDR3 has 16 residues. Germline CDR1 reads SGHAT; CDR2 reads FQNNGV. This CDR3 is CASSLVPAGLPYEQYF. In nucleotides, the CDR3 is TGTGCCAGCAGCTTAGTTCCCGCAGGGCTGCCCTACGAGCAGTACTTC.

This chain links TRBV2 with TRBJ2-1; 9 bases are a match to TRBD2. CDR1 is SNHLY, CDR2 FYNNEI, per germline. The CDR3 is 14 amino acids. V dropped 8 bases and J dropped 8; count of bases not matched to a gene: 10. Here the CDR3 reads CASSSGACLDEQFF. CDR3 DNA: TGTGCCAGCTCTAGCGGGGCCTGTCTGGATGAGCAGTTCTTC.

This clonotype was counted only a few times. The gene calls are TRBV25-1 and TRBJ2-3, with D possibly matching TRBD1 (6 bases). V was pared by 6 bases and J by 1 base, with 17 bases between. CDR1 and CDR2 (germline): MGHDK, SYGVNS. CDR3 length: 16 amino acids. As DNA, the CDR3 is TGTGCCAGCAGGCCCGTCCACAGGGAAGGCACAGATACGCAGTATTTT. It encodes CASRPVHREGTDTQYF.

The chain links TRBV20-1 to TRBJ2-1, with 7 bases aligning to TRBD1. Trimming removed 3 bases from V and 7 bases from J; junction bases left unmatched: 6. CDR1 and CDR2 from the germline V gene are DFQATT and SNEGSKA (reference sequence). CDR3 length: 13 residues. CDR3 region: CSASAGGWNEQFF. CDR3 sequence (DNA): TGCAGTGCTAGTGCAGGGGGTTGGAATGAGCAGTTCTTC.

V and J are TRBV5-1 and TRBJ2-7; D is unresolved. Per the germline V gene, CDR1 is SGHRS and CDR2 is YFSETQ. The CDR3 runs 13 residues. The V end was cut by 0 bases, the J end by 2 bases, with 6 bases between. The DNA of the CDR3 is TGCGCCAGCAGCTTGGGACGGCCCTACGAGCAGTACTTC. It encodes CASSLGRPYEQYF.

The rearrangement links TRBV12-3 or TRBV12-4 to TRBJ2-7; D is tentatively TRBD1 or TRBD2 (6 bases each). V was trimmed by 3 bases and J by 9 bases, leaving 18 bases between them. The CDR3 sequence is 14 residues long. CDR3 sequence: CASSFGQRGARQYF. The CDR3 DNA reads as TGTGCCAGCAGTTTCGGACAGAGGGGGGCGAGGCAGTACTTC.

The rearrangement uses TRBV6-1 and TRBJ2-7; the match to TRBD1 covers 10 bases. The V segment lost 5 bases and the J segment 2 bases; nucleotides outside the gene matches: 3. The CDR3 is 14 amino acids. Germline CDR1 and CDR2: MNHNS and SASEGT. For the CDR3, the DNA is TGTGCCAGCAGTACCGGGACAGGGGCCTACGAGCAGTACTTC. Protein: CASSTGTGAYEQYF.

This chain connects TRBV4-1 to TRBJ1-5; TRBD1 matches 12 bases. V dropped 4 bases and J dropped 3; count of bases not matched to a gene: 16. This CDR3 is 20 amino acids long. Germline values: CDR1 MGHRA, CDR2 YSYEKL. CDR3 amino acids: CASSPKWGQGAMGNNQPQHF. The DNA of the CDR3 is TGCGCCAGCAGCCCAAAATGGGGACAGGGGGCGATGGGAAACAATCAGCCCCAGCATTTT.

This clonotype was seen ten or more times. The rearrangement links TRBV10-3 to TRBJ1-1; D gene uncertain. V lost 4 bases and J lost 2, with 14 bases in between. Germline CDR1 is ENHRY and CDR2 is SYGVKD. The CDR3 has 15 amino acids. The CDR3 DNA follows: TGTGCCATCAGTGGAGCCCTAACAGACAACACTGAAGCTTTCTTT. Amino acid sequence: CAISGALTDNTEAFF.

The sample holds a few counts of this clonotype. This chain uses TRBV6-5 with TRBJ1-6; 9 bases are a match to TRBD1. Losses at the gene ends were 5 bases for V and 7 bases for J; bases not matched to a gene: 9. The CDR3 runs to 16 residues. Germline V gene data show CDR1 as MNHEY and CDR2 as SVGAGI. CDR3 nucleotide sequence: TGTGCCAGCAGTCCCCGAACCGGGACAGGGAATTCACCCCTCCACTTT. Its translation is CASSPRTGTGNSPLHF.